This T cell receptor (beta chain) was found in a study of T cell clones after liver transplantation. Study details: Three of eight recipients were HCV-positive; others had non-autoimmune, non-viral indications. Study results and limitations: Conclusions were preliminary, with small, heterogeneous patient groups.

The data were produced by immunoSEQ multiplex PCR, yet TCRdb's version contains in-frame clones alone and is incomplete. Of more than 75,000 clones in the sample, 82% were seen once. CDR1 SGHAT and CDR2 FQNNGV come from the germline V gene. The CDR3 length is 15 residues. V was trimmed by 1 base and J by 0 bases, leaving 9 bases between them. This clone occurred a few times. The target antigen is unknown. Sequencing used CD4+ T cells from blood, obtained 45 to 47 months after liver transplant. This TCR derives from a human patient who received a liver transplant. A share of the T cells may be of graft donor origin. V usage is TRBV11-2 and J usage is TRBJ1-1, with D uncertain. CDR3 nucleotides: TGTGCCAGCAGCTTAGTGGGCAGAGTGAACACTGAAGCTTTCTTT. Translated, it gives CASSLVGRVNTEAFF. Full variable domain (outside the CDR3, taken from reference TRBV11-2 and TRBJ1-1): EAGVAQSPRYKIIEKRQSVAFWCNPISGHATLYWYQQILGQGPKLLIQFQNNGVVDDSQLPKDRFSAERLKGVDSTLKIQPAKLEDSAVYLCASSLVGRVNTEAFFGQGTRLTVV.